This T cell receptor (beta chain) derives from a study of blood T cells in healthy people across ages. The CDR3 is made up of 13 amino acids. CDR1 and CDR2 from the germline V gene are SGHTA and FQGNSA. Primed by a sample-barcoded 5' primer and a J-beta primer mix, a second PCR proceeded for about 7 to 11 cycles. Each CDR3 protein gets one entry after TCRdb re-called the 5' RACE reads with MiXCR. This sample has about 1.5 million distinct CDR3 sequences, with approximately 38% found just once. Comment on this clonotype: A much larger clone lies one base from this, so it may be a read error.

The J gene is TRBJ2-3, the V gene TRBV7-2; D is unresolved. This TCR was recovered from a woman younger than 30 in good health. The specimen sequenced was blood. In DNA form, the CDR3 reads TGTGCCAGCAGTGTGCAGAGCACAGATACGCGGTATTTT. This gives the protein CASSVQSTDTRYF.